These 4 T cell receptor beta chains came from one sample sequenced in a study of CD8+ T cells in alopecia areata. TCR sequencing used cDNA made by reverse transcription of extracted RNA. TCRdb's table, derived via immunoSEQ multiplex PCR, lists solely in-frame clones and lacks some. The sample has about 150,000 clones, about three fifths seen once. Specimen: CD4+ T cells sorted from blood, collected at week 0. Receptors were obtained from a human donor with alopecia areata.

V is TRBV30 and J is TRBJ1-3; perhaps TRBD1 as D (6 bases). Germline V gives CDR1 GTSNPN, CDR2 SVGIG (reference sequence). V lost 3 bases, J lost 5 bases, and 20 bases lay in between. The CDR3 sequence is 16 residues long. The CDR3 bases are TGTGCCTGGAGCTTCGAGGCAGGGGCCGGGAGAAACACCATATATTTT. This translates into CAWSFEAGAGRNTIYF.

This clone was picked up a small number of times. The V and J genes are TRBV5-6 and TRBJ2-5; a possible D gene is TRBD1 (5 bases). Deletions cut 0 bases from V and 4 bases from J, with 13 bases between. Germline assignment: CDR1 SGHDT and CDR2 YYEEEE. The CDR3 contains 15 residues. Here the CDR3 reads CASSLGAGKSETQYF. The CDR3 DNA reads TGTGCCAGCAGCTTGGGGGCAGGGAAATCAGAGACCCAGTACTTC.

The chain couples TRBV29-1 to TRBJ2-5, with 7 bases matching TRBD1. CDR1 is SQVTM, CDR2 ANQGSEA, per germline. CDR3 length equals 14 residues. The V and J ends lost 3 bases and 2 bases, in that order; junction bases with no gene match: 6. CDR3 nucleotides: TGCAGCGTTGACCGAACGGGACAGCAAGAGACCCAGTACTTC. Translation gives CSVDRTGQQETQYF.

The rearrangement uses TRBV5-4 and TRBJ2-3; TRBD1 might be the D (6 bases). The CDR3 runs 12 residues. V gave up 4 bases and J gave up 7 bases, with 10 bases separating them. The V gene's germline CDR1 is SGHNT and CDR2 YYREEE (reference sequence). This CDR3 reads CASSPGHNTQYF. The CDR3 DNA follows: TGTGCCAGCAGCCCGGGACATAATACGCAGTATTTT.